This TCR beta chain was identified in a study of regulatory T cells in long-lasting Graves disease. General observations from the study: It was peripheral blood alone, not thyroid tissue, that was studied.

Building of the TCR beta libraries involved iRepertoire HTBI primers and Arm-PCR of CDR3 regions. TCRdb reanalysed the multiplex PCR reads using MiXCR and keeps one entry per CDR3 protein. The table has roughly 360,000 distinct CDR3 sequences, approximately 25% seen once. Turning to this clonotype: What it binds is not known.

The time point was: persistent/refractory GD, antithyroid drugs over 5 years with positive TRAb. PBMC-extracted RNA yielded the TCR library. Trimming took 6 bases from V and 2 from J; bases not matched to a gene: 2. CDR1 is LNHDA and CDR2 is SQIVND in the germline V gene (reference sequence). This CDR3 is built from 13 residues. The TCR originated in a middle-aged woman with Graves disease. Specimen: peripheral blood mononuclear cells (PBMCs), collected when the disease was refractory, from a patient treated with antithyroid drugs. The chain employs TRBV19 and TRBJ1-1, with 8 bases identical to TRBD1. The CDR3 region has the DNA TGTGCCAGTAGGACAGGGGCCAACACTGAAGCTTTCTTT. This translates into CASRTGANTEAFF.